One and the same sample provided the 26 T cell receptor beta chains below, sequenced in a study of T-cell reconstitution after alpha-beta-depleted transplantation in children. Preparation of the TCRbeta library used unique molecular identifiers. TCRdb reprocessed the PCR reads with MiXCR, giving one entry per CDR3 protein. The sample consists of 500,000 to 650,000 distinct CDR3 sequences, about an eighth of them appearing once. The source material was PBMCs, mostly from graft donor cells, sampled 360 days after TCRalphabeta/CD19-depleted stem cell transplant. The receptors were sampled from a male patient younger than 18 who had a stem cell transplant for acute myeloid leukemia, so the T cells may come from the graft donor.

This clonotype was recorded at least ten times. The gene calls are TRBV20-1 and TRBJ2-7, with 10 bases matching TRBD2. V was clipped by 6 bases and J by 6 bases; unmatched bases: 8. Germline V CDR1 and CDR2: DFQATT, SNEGSKA (reference sequence). The CDR3 is made up of 13 amino acids. The CDR3 DNA is TGCAGTGCGGCTACTAGCGGGAAAGGCGAGCAGTACTTC. This sequence encodes CSAATSGKGEQYF.

This clonotype was recorded at least ten times. V gene TRBV7-2 combines with J gene TRBJ2-3, with D perhaps being TRBD1 or TRBD2 (5 bases each). CDR1 is SGHTA, CDR2 FQGNSA, per germline. The CDR3 spans 14 residues. V lost 5 bases to trimming and J lost 6 bases, with 15 bases between them. In DNA, the CDR3 is TGTGCCAGCAGCCTGGGGGTAGCTAAGGATACGCAGTATTTT. This encodes CASSLGVAKDTQYF.

This clonotype was seen ten or more times. This chain links TRBV5-5 with TRBJ2-7; no firm D call. V was clipped by 2 bases and J by 6 bases, with 15 bases between them. Germline V gene sequence: CDR1 SGHKS, CDR2 YYEKEE (reference sequence). The CDR3 extends over 14 amino acids. CDR3 residues: CASSFNPTRGEQYF. CDR3 DNA: TGTGCCAGCAGCTTTAACCCTACAAGAGGCGAGCAGTACTTC.

The gene calls are TRBV7-2 and TRBJ1-6, with 8 bases aligning to TRBD1. Germline V gives CDR1 SGHTA, CDR2 FQGNSA. There are 14 residues in the CDR3. J gave up 7 bases and V 5 bases, and 4 bases lay outside the gene matches. The CDR3 nucleotides are TGTGCCAGCAGCGCCCGGACAGGGAATTCACCCCTCCACTTT. Translation gives CASSARTGNSPLHF.

The genes are TRBV29-1 and TRBJ2-5; 9 bases line up with TRBD1. Per the germline V gene, CDR1 is SQVTM and CDR2 is ANQGSEA. The CDR3 has 15 amino acids. V lost 3 bases and J lost 2; bases outside the gene matches: 7. The CDR3 protein is CSVDRDRVSQETQYF. The CDR3 nucleotides are TGCAGCGTTGATCGGGACAGGGTTTCTCAAGAGACCCAGTACTTC.

This clonotype was counted many times. The genes are TRBV20-1 and TRBJ2-1, with TRBD2 matching over 11 bases. Germline V gene lookup returns CDR1 DFQATT and CDR2 SNEGSKA (reference sequence). CDR3 length: 17 amino acids. Germline trimming cut 3 bases from V and 0 bases from J; bases unmatched to any gene: 7. CDR3: CSASLTSGTSSYNEQFF. The CDR3 DNA sequence: TGCAGTGCTAGTCTGACTAGCGGGACCAGCTCCTACAATGAGCAGTTCTTC.

This rearrangement joins TRBV7-9 to TRBJ2-7; maybe TRBD1 (6 bases). CDR3 size: 15 residues. Germline CDR1 reads SEHNR; CDR2 reads FQNEAQ (reference sequence). V was clipped by 0 bases and J by 3 bases, with 12 bases between them. For the CDR3, the DNA is TGTGCCAGCAGCTTAGCCGGGACAAACTACTACGAGCAGTACTTC. Protein sequence: CASSLAGTNYYEQYF. Full variable domain (missing parts from reference TRBV7-9 and TRBJ2-7): DTGVSQNPRHKITKRGQNVTFRCDPISEHNRLYWYRQTLGQGPEFLTYFQNEAQLEKSRLLSDRFSAERPKGSFSTLEIQRTEQGDSAMYLCASSLAGTNYYEQYFGPGTRLTVT.

This clonotype has more than one count but fewer than ten. The CDR3 nucleotides are TGCAGTGCTAGAGATGCGGCAGGCTTCCCCTACGAGCAGTACTTC. Encoded protein: CSARDAAGFPYEQYF. The chain is built from TRBV20-1 and TRBJ2-7; D is undetermined. Trimming removed 0 bases at V and 2 bases at J, with 14 bases between. The CDR3 runs 15 residues. Germline values: CDR1 DFQATT, CDR2 SNEGSKA (reference sequence).

This clonotype was seen many times. This sequence joins TRBV5-5 and TRBJ2-1; TRBD2 might be the D (5 bases). Trimming removed 4 bases from V and 5 bases from J, with 10 bases in between. CDR1 is SGHKS, CDR2 YYEKEE, per germline (reference sequence). CDR3 size: 13 residues. The DNA of the CDR3 is TGTGCCAGCAGCACGAGGGAAAACAATGAGCAGTTCTTC. Its protein is CASSTRENNEQFF.

There are many counts of this clonotype. V is TRBV9 and J is TRBJ2-1, with D possibly TRBD2 on 6 matching bases. Trimming removed 0 bases at V and 4 bases at J, with 14 bases between. The CDR3 sequence is 16 residues long. CDR1 is SGDLS, CDR2 YYNGEE, per germline. For the CDR3, the DNA is TGTGCCAGCAGCGTAGAAGGTGGGAGGCTATACAATGAGCAGTTCTTC. Amino acids: CASSVEGGRLYNEQFF.

This clonotype was recorded a few times. The chain couples TRBV18 to TRBJ2-4; tentative D call: TRBD2 (5 bases). Germline lookup yields CDR1 KGHSH and CDR2 LQKENI. There are 15 residues in the CDR3. V was pared by 1 base and J by 0 bases, with 7 bases between. CDR3 DNA: TGTGCCAGCTCACCACAGGGAGCAGCCAAAAACATTCAGTACTTC. Translating gives CASSPQGAAKNIQYF.

This clonotype has a handful of counts. The rearrangement uses TRBV14 and TRBJ2-7; D gene uncertain. CDR3 length equals 14 residues. The germline gives CDR1 SGHDN, CDR2 FVKESK. The ends were cut back, 3 bases at V and 3 bases at J, with 12 bases in the middle. The CDR3 nucleotides read TGTGCCAGCAGCCATATTAGGGCCTTCTACGAGCAGTACTTC. The encoded protein is CASSHIRAFYEQYF.

V usage is TRBV7-8 and J usage is TRBJ2-7, with no clear D. Looked up from germline, CDR1 is SGHVS and CDR2 is FQNEAQ. CDR3 length equals 15 residues. Trimming stripped 6 bases from V and 2 bases from J, with 17 bases between. CDR3 sequence (DNA): TGTGCCAGCAGTCCTAAAACCATAGGTACCTACGAGCAGTACTTC. This translates into CASSPKTIGTYEQYF.

The sample holds a few counts of this clonotype. This CDR3 is CASSRGLNSYEQYF. The CDR3 nucleotides read TGCGCCAGCAGCCGGGGACTAAACTCCTACGAGCAGTACTTC. This chain links TRBV5-1 with TRBJ2-7; 7 bases align to TRBD2. V shed 4 bases and J 0 bases; nucleotides not matched to a gene: 4. The CDR3 has 14 residues. The germline V gene encodes CDR1 SGHRS and CDR2 YFSETQ.

V usage is TRBV20-1 and J usage is TRBJ2-7, with D tentatively TRBD1 (8 bases). The CDR3 runs to 13 residues. Germline CDR1 is DFQATT and CDR2 is SNEGSKA (reference sequence). Trimming took 6 bases from V and 3 from J, leaving 15 bases between them. DNA for the CDR3: TGCAGTGCCCAAAGCGGGACAGGCTACGAGCAGTACTTC. Its translation: CSAQSGTGYEQYF.

This clonotype has more than one count but fewer than ten. The rearrangement links TRBV28 to TRBJ1-4; TRBD1 agrees at 7 bases. Per the germline V gene, CDR1 is MDHEN and CDR2 is SYDVKM. V shed 2 bases and J 7 bases; nucleotides not matched to a gene: 7. This CDR3 has 15 residues. DNA for the CDR3: TGTGCCAGCAGTTTAATTGACAGGGAGGGTGAAAAACTGTTTTTT. This gives the protein CASSLIDREGEKLFF.

This clonotype has just a few counts. The chain carries TRBV2 and TRBJ2-3, with D possibly matching TRBD1 (5 bases). The length of the CDR3 is 14 residues. V was cut by 9 bases and J by 2 bases, with 15 bases left in between. CDR1 is SNHLY and CDR2 is FYNNEI in the germline V gene. CDR3 region: CASTDSTSTDTQYF. CDR3 in DNA: TGTGCCAGTACCGACAGCACTTCCACAGATACGCAGTATTTT.

This clonotype has only a few counts. The rearrangement uses TRBV7-9 and TRBJ2-5; D unresolved. The CDR3 consists of 12 residues. V lost 1 base, J lost 6 bases, and 6 bases lay in between. Germline lookup yields CDR1 SEHNR and CDR2 FQNEAQ (reference sequence). The CDR3 DNA follows: TGTGCCAGCAGCTTAGTAGTGAAGACCCAGTACTTC. Translating gives CASSLVVKTQYF.

This clonotype has only a few counts. The rearrangement links TRBV5-1 to TRBJ2-7; 8 bases are shared with TRBD2. Unmatched junction bases numbered 9, after V lost 5 bases and J lost 2 bases. The CDR3 totals 15 residues. Germline CDR1 is SGHRS and CDR2 is YFSETQ. CDR3 sequence (DNA): TGCGCCAGCAGTTTGCCCGGGACTAGTCCCTACGAGCAGTACTTC. Translated, it gives CASSLPGTSPYEQYF.

This clonotype has just a few counts. The rearrangement uses TRBV20-1 and TRBJ2-7, with D unresolved. The CDR3 is made up of 10 amino acids. Germline values: CDR1 DFQATT, CDR2 SNEGSKA (reference sequence). Deletions cut 1 base from V and 7 bases from J, with 5 bases between. The CDR3 reads CSARVEEQYF. The DNA for the CDR3 is TGCAGTGCTAGAGTGGAGGAGCAGTACTTC.

The sample holds a few counts of this clonotype. This sequence joins TRBV24-1 and TRBJ2-1, with TRBD2 matching over 12 bases. Germline-derived CDR1 and CDR2 are KGHDR and SFDVKD. There are 15 residues in the CDR3. J was trimmed by 4 bases and V by 7 bases; bases with no gene match: 4. CDR3 region: CATSPGLAGYNEQFF. The DNA of the CDR3 is TGTGCCACCAGCCCGGGACTAGCGGGTTACAATGAGCAGTTCTTC.

This clonotype appeared a few times. V is TRBV3-1 and J is TRBJ1-2; D unclear. The CDR3 has 12 residues. Trimming cost V 3 bases and J 8 bases, with 10 bases left between them. Germline V gene data show CDR1 as LGHDT and CDR2 as YNNKEL (reference sequence). The CDR3 loop is CASSHMWRGYTF. CDR3 bases: TGTGCCAGCAGCCATATGTGGCGGGGCTACACCTTC.

There are many counts of this clonotype. The rearrangement links TRBV12-3 or TRBV12-4 to TRBJ1-2, with no clear D. This CDR3 has 11 amino acids. V lost 3 bases and J 7 bases, leaving 6 bases between the germline ends. CDR3 residues: CASSFGPGYTF. CDR3 DNA sequence: TGTGCCAGCAGTTTTGGGCCTGGCTACACCTTC.

This clonotype was seen ten or more times. J is TRBJ2-7 and V is TRBV18; 14 bases align to TRBD2. Germline CDR1 is KGHSH and CDR2 is LQKENI. The CDR3 totals 16 residues. V dropped 1 base and J dropped 4; count of bases not matched to a gene: 3. Here the CDR3 reads CASSPRLAGGPYEQYF. The CDR3, as DNA: TGTGCCAGCTCACCACGACTAGCGGGAGGGCCTTACGAGCAGTACTTC.

J is TRBJ2-4 and V is TRBV7-9; 12 bases are a match to TRBD2. There are 17 residues in the CDR3. From germline, CDR1 is SEHNR and CDR2 FQNEAQ (reference sequence). V dropped 1 base and J dropped 10; count of bases not matched to a gene: 11. CDR3 sequence: CASSLVLAGGPLIIQYF. CDR3 DNA sequence: TGTGCCAGCAGCTTAGTCCTAGCGGGAGGGCCCCTTATAATTCAGTACTTC.

J is TRBJ2-2 and V is TRBV7-9; D may correspond to TRBD1 or TRBD2 (5 bases each). The CDR3 length is 15 residues. The V gene lost 4 bases and the J gene lost 2 bases, with 11 bases spanning the gap. Germline lookup yields CDR1 SEHNR and CDR2 FQNEAQ (reference sequence). This CDR3 is CASSWGSGNTGELFF. CDR3 DNA: TGTGCCAGCAGCTGGGGCTCGGGAAACACCGGGGAGCTGTTTTTT.